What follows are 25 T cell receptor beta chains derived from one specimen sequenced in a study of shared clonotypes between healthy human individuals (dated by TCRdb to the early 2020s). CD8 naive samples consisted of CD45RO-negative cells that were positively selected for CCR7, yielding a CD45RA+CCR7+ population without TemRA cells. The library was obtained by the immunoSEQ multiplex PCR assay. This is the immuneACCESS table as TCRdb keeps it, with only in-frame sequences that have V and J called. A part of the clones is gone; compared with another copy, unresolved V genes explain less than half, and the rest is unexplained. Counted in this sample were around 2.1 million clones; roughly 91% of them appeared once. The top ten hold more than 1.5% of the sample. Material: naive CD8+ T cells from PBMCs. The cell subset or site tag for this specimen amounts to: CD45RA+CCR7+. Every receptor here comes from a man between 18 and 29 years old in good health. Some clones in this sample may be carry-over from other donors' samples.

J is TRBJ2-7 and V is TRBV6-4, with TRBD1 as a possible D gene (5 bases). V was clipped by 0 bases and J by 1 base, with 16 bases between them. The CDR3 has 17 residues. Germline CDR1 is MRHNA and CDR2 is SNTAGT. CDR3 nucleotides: TGTGCCAGCAGTGACTCGAAGTGGGGAAGGGGATCCTACGAGCAGTACTTC. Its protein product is CASSDSKWGRGSYEQYF.

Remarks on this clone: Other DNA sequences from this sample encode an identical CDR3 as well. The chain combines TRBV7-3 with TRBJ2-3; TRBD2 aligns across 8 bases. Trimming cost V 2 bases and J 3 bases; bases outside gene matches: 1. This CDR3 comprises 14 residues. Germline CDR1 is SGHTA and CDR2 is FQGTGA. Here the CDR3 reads CASSLGGRTDTQYF. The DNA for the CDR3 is TGTGCCAGCAGCTTAGGCGGGAGGACAGATACGCAGTATTTT.

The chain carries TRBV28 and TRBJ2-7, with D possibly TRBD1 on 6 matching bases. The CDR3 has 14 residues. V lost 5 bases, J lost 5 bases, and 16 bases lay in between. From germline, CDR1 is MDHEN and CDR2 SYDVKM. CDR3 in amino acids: CASSGRDTPDEQYF. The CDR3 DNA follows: TGTGCCAGCAGTGGCCGGGACACCCCGGACGAGCAGTACTTC.

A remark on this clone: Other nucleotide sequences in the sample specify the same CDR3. The CDR3 coding sequence is TGTGCCAGCAGCGTAGCTGGGACACAAGAGACCCAGTACTTC. Translating it yields CASSVAGTQETQYF. The rearrangement uses TRBV9 and TRBJ2-5, with D possibly TRBD1 on 6 matching bases. CDR3 length equals 14 residues. Germline V gives CDR1 SGDLS, CDR2 YYNGEE. V lost 0 bases and J lost 2, with 8 bases in between.

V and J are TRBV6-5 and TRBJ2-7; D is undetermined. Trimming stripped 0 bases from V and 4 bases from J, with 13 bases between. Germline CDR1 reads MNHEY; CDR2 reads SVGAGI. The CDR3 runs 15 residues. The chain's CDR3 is CASSYSATSSYEQYF. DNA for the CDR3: TGTGCCAGCAGTTACTCAGCCACTTCTTCTTACGAGCAGTACTTC.

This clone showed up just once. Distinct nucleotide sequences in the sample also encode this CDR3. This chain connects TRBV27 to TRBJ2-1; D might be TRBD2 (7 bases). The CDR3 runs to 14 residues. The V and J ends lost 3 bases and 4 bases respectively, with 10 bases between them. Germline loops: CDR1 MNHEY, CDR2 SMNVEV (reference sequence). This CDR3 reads CASSLGGPYNEQFF. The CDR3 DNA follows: TGTGCCAGCAGTTTGGGGGGGCCGTACAATGAGCAGTTCTTC.

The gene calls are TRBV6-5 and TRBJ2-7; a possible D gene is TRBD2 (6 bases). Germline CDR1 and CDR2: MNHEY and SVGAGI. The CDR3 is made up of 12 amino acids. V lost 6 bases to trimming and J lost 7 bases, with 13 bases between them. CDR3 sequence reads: CASRTLDYEQYF. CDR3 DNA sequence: TGTGCCAGCAGGACCCTGGACTATGAGCAGTACTTC.

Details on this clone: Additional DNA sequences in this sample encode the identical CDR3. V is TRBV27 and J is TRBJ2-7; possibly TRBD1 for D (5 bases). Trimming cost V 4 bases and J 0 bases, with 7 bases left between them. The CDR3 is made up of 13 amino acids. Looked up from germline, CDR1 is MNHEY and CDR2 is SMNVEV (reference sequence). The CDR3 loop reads CASSWGVSYEQYF. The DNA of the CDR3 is TGTGCCAGCAGTTGGGGCGTCTCCTACGAGCAGTACTTC.

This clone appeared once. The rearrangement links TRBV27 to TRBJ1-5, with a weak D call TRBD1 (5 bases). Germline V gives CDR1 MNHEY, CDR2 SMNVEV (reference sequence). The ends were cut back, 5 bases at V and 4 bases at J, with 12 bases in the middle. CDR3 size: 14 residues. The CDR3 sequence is CASSTAGWNQPQHF. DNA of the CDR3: TGTGCCAGCAGTACCGCAGGGTGGAATCAGCCCCAGCATTTT.

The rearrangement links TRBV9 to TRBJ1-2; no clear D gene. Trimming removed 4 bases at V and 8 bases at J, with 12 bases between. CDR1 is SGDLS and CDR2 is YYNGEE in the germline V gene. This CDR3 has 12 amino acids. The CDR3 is CASSSSLLGYTF. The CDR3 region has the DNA TGTGCCAGCAGCTCCAGCCTTCTCGGCTACACCTTC. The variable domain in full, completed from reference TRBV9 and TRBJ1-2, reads DSGVTQTPKHLITATGQRVTLRCSPRSGDLSVYWYQQSLDQGLQFLIQYYNGEERAKGNILERFSAQQFPDLHSELNLSSLELGDSALYFCASSSSLLGYTFGSGTRLTVV.

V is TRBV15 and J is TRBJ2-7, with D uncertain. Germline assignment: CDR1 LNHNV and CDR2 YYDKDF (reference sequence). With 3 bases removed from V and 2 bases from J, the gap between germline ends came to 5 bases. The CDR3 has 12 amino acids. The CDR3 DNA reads TGTGCCACCAGCAGCTCCACCTACGAGCAGTACTTC. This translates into CATSSSTYEQYF.

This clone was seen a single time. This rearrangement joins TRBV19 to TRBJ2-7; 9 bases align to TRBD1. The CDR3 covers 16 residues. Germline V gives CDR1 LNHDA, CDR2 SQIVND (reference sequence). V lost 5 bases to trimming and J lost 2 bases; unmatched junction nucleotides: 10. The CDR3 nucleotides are TGTGCCAGTAGTCCCGGCAGGACAGGGGACCCCTACGAGCAGTACTTC. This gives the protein CASSPGRTGDPYEQYF.

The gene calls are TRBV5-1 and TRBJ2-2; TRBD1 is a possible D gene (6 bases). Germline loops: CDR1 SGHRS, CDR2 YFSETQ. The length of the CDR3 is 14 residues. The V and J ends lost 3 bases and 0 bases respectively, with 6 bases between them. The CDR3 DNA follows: TGCGCCAGCAGCTGGACAGCGAACACCGGGGAGCTGTTTTTT. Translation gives CASSWTANTGELFF.

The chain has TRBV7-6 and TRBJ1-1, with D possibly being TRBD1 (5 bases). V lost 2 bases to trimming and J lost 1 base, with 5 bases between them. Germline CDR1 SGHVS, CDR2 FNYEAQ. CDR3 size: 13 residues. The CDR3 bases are TGTGCCAGCAGCTTACAGGGGAACACTGAAGCTTTCTTT. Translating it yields CASSLQGNTEAFF.

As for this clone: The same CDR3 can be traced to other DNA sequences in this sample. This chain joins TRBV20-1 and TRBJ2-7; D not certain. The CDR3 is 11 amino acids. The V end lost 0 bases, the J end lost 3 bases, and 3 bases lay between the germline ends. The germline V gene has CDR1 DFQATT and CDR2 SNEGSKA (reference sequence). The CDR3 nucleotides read TGCAGTGCTAGAGACGGCTACGAGCAGTACTTC. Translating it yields CSARDGYEQYF.

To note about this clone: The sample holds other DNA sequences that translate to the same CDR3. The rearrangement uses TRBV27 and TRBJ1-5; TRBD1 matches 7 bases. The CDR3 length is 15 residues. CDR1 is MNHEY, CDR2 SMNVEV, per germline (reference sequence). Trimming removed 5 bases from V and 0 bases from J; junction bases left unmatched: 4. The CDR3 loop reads CASSLTGHSNQPQHF. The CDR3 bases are TGTGCCAGCAGTCTGACAGGGCATAGCAATCAGCCCCAGCATTTT.

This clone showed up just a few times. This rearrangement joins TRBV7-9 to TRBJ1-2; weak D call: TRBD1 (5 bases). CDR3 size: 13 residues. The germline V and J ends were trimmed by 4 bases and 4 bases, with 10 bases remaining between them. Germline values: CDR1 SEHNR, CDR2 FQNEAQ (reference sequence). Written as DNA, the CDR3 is TGTGCCAGCAGCTATCCAGGGAGCTATGGCTACACCTTC. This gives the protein CASSYPGSYGYTF.

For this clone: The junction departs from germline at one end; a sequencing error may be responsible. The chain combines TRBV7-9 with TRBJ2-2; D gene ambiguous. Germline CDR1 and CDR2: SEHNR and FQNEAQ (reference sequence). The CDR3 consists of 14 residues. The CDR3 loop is CASSIAGALGELFF. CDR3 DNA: TGTGCCAGCAGCATAGCAGGCGCTCTGGGGGAGCTGTTTTTT. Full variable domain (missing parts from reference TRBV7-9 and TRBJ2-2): DTGVSQNPRHKITKRGQNVTFRCDPISEHNRLYWYRQTLGQGPEFLTYFQNEAQLEKSRLLSDRFSAERPKGSFSTLEIQRTEQGDSAMYLCASSIAGALGELFFGEGSRLTVL.

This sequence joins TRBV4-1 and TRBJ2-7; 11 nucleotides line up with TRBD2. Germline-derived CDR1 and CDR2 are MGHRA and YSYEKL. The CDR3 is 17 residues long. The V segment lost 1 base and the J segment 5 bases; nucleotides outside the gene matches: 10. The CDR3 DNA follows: TGCGCCAGCAGCCAAGTTTGGTCTAGCGGGAGGAAGGACGAGCAGTACTTC. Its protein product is CASSQVWSSGRKDEQYF.

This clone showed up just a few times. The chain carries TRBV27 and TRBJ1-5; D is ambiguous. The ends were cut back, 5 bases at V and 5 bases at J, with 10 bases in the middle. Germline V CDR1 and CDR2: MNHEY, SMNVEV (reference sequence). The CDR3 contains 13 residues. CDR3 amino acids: CASSPRSYQPQHF. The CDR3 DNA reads TGTGCCAGCAGTCCCCGATCTTATCAGCCCCAGCATTTT.

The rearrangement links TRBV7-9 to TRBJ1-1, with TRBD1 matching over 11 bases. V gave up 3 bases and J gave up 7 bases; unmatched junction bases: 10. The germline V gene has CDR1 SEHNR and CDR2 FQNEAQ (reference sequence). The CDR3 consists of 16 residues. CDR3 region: CASSFPRGDRGDEAFF. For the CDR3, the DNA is TGTGCCAGCAGCTTTCCCAGAGGGGACAGGGGGGATGAAGCTTTCTTT.

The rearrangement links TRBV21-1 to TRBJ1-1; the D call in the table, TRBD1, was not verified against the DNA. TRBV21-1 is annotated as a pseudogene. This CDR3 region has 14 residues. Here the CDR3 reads CASSKKDRVAEAFF. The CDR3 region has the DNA TGTGCCAGCAGCAAAAAGGACAGGGTGGCTGAAGCTTTCTTT.

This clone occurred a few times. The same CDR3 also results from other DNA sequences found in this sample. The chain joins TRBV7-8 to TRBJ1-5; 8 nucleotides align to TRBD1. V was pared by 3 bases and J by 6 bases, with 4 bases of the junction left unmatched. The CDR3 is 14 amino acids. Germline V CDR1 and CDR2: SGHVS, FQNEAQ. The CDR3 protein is CASSLDRAVQPQHF. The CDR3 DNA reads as TGTGCCAGCAGCTTGGACAGGGCAGTTCAGCCCCAGCATTTT.

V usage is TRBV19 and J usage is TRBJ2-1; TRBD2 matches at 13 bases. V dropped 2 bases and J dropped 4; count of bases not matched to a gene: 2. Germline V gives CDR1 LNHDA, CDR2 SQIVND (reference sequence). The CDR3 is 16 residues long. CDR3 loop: CASSIPGLAGYNEQFF. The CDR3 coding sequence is TGTGCCAGTAGTATACCGGGACTAGCGGGGTACAATGAGCAGTTCTTC.

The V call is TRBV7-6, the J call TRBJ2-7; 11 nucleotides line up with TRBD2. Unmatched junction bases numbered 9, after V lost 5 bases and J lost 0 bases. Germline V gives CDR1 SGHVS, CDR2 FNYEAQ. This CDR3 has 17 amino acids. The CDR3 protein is CASSGGLAGGGSYEQYF. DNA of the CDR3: TGTGCCAGCAGCGGGGGATTAGCGGGAGGGGGCTCCTACGAGCAGTACTTC.